The rows below give T cell receptor beta chains drawn from one sample of a study of somatic mutations in cytotoxic T cells in rheumatoid arthritis. Sequencing used immunoSEQ multiplex PCR; TCRdb keeps in-frame clones, though not all of them. The data hold approximately 13,000 clones, with 70% to 80% observed a single time. The material sequenced was CD8+ T cells sorted from blood. These receptors originate from a woman aged 40 to 50 in good health. Both conserved end residues are part of each CDR3. D genes are given only for firm matches. Part of the rows lack a size; the others show once, few, many or a class for expanded clones.

j_gene: TRBJ2-1; abundance: -; v_gene: TRBV7-9; d_gene: TRBD2; CDR3aa: CASSLVSLREGSYNEQFF; CDR3nt: TGTGCCAGCAGCTTAGTTTCCCTGCGGGAGGGATCCTACAATGAGCAGTTCTTC
j_gene: TRBJ1-1; abundance: -; v_gene: TRBV7-6; d_gene: -; CDR3aa: CASSLGRFTEAFF; CDR3nt: TGTGCCAGCAGCTTAGGGCGTTTCACTGAAGCTTTCTTT
j_gene: TRBJ1-5; abundance: -; v_gene: TRBV4-3; d_gene: -; CDR3aa: CASSQVLTTGGNQPQHF; CDR3nt: TGCGCCAGCAGCCAAGTCCTAACAACCGGGGGGAATCAGCCCCAGCATTTT
j_gene: TRBJ2-2; abundance: -; v_gene: TRBV9; d_gene: -; CDR3aa: CASSRPLSGELFF; CDR3nt: TGTGCCAGCAGCAGGCCCTTGTCCGGGGAGCTGTTTTTT
j_gene: TRBJ2-1; abundance: few; v_gene: TRBV6-4; d_gene: TRBD2; CDR3aa: CASSDLGTSGDNEQFF; CDR3nt: TGTGCCAGCAGTGACTTGGGGACTAGCGGGGACAATGAGCAGTTCTTC
j_gene: TRBJ2-1; abundance: few; v_gene: TRBV6-9; d_gene: TRBD2; CDR3aa: CARRTSGNEQFF; CDR3nt: TGTGCCCGACGAACTAGCGGGAATGAGCAGTTCTTC
j_gene: TRBJ1-5; abundance: -; v_gene: TRBV5-6; d_gene: -; CDR3aa: CASSSRTSDQPQHF; CDR3nt: TGTGCCAGCAGCTCCCGGACATCAGATCAGCCCCAGCATTTT
j_gene: TRBJ1-6; abundance: few; v_gene: TRBV2; d_gene: TRBD1; CDR3aa: CASRRTGDYNSPLHF; CDR3nt: TGTGCCAGCAGGCGGACAGGGGACTATAATTCACCCCTCCACTTT
j_gene: TRBJ1-5; abundance: -; v_gene: TRBV4-1; d_gene: -; CDR3aa: CASSQEGVSNQPQHF; CDR3nt: TGCGCCAGCAGCCAAGAGGGGGTGAGCAATCAGCCCCAGCATTTT
j_gene: TRBJ1-1; abundance: -; v_gene: TRBV20-1; d_gene: -; CDR3aa: CSGGMSAAFF; CDR3nt: TGCTCTGGGGGGATGTCGGCGGCTTTCTTT
j_gene: TRBJ2-7; abundance: -; v_gene: TRBV21-1; d_gene: -; CDR3aa: CASSDFREESYEQYF; CDR3nt: TGTGCCAGCAGCGATTTCCGGGAGGAAAGTTACGAGCAGTACTTC
j_gene: TRBJ1-1; abundance: once; v_gene: TRBV28; d_gene: -; CDR3aa: CASRDPPIQNTEAFF; CDR3nt: TGTGCCAGCAGAGACCCCCCGATCCAGAACACTGAAGCTTTCTTT
j_gene: TRBJ1-4; abundance: -; v_gene: TRBV7-8; d_gene: -; CDR3aa: CASSLVGNLNEKLFF; CDR3nt: TGTGCCAGCAGCTTAGTTGGGAACCTGAATGAAAAACTGTTTTTT
j_gene: TRBJ1-6; abundance: -; v_gene: TRBV15; d_gene: -; CDR3aa: CATSREGTGSPLHF; CDR3nt: TGTGCCACCAGCAGAGAAGGGACCGGTTCACCCCTCCACTTT
j_gene: TRBJ1-5; abundance: -; v_gene: TRBV4-1; d_gene: TRBD1; CDR3aa: CASSPSTGFLSQHF; CDR3nt: TGCGCCAGCAGCCCCTCGACAGGGTTTTTGTCCCAGCATTTT
j_gene: TRBJ2-2; abundance: -; v_gene: TRBV10-3; d_gene: TRBD2; CDR3aa: CAVSGGDFTGELFF; CDR3nt: TGTGCAGTCAGCGGGGGGGACTTCACCGGGGAGCTGTTTTTT
j_gene: TRBJ2-1; abundance: -; v_gene: TRBV2; d_gene: TRBD2; CDR3aa: CASRGEGNEQFF; CDR3nt: TGTGCCAGCCGGGGGGAGGGCAATGAGCAGTTCTTC
j_gene: TRBJ2-5; abundance: -; v_gene: TRBV29-1; d_gene: -; CDR3aa: CSVEYGEIETQYF; CDR3nt: TGCAGCGTTGAATATGGGGAGATAGAGACCCAGTACTTC
j_gene: TRBJ2-3; abundance: -; v_gene: TRBV10-2; d_gene: -; CDR3aa: CASSLSGSDTQYF; CDR3nt: TGCGCCAGCAGTCTTAGCGGATCAGATACGCAGTATTTT
j_gene: TRBJ2-7; abundance: -; v_gene: TRBV28; d_gene: TRBD1; CDR3aa: CASSSSGTGGYEQYF; CDR3nt: TGTGCCAGCAGTTCCTCCGGGACAGGGGGCTACGAGCAGTACTTC
j_gene: TRBJ2-1; abundance: -; v_gene: TRBV2; d_gene: -; CDR3aa: CASSEGTLNEQFF; CDR3nt: TGTGCCAGCAGTGAAGGAACTCTCAATGAGCAGTTCTTC
j_gene: TRBJ1-2; abundance: -; v_gene: TRBV7-6; d_gene: TRBD1; CDR3aa: CASSLRGGQVNYGYTF; CDR3nt: TGTGCCAGCAGCTTAAGAGGGGGCCAAGTTAACTATGGCTACACCTTC
j_gene: TRBJ1-6; abundance: -; v_gene: TRBV27; d_gene: TRBD1; CDR3aa: CASSLGQGAGSPLHF; CDR3nt: TGTGCCAGCAGTTTAGGGCAGGGGGCCGGCTCACCCCTCCACTTT
j_gene: TRBJ2-7; abundance: few; v_gene: TRBV18; d_gene: -; CDR3aa: CASSPLENGLYEQYF; CDR3nt: TGTGCCAGCTCACCACTCGAAAACGGCTTATACGAGCAGTACTTC
j_gene: TRBJ2-7; abundance: -; v_gene: TRBV7-9; d_gene: TRBD1; CDR3aa: CASSSRGSYEQYF; CDR3nt: TGTGCCAGCAGCTCCAGGGGGTCCTACGAGCAGTACTTC
j_gene: TRBJ2-1; abundance: few; v_gene: TRBV19; d_gene: TRBD2; CDR3aa: CASRAGGPYNEQFF; CDR3nt: TGTGCCAGTAGAGCGGGAGGGCCTTACAATGAGCAGTTCTTC
j_gene: TRBJ2-1; abundance: -; v_gene: TRBV4-3; d_gene: TRBD2; CDR3aa: CASSHLGLSNEQFF; CDR3nt: TGCGCCAGCAGCCACCTGGGACTATCCAATGAGCAGTTCTTC
j_gene: TRBJ1-1; abundance: -; v_gene: TRBV5-4; d_gene: TRBD1; CDR3aa: CASSLATGGTEAFF; CDR3nt: TGTGCCAGCAGCTTAGCGACAGGGGGGACTGAAGCTTTCTTT
j_gene: TRBJ2-1; abundance: -; v_gene: TRBV5-4; d_gene: TRBD1; CDR3aa: CASSPDDREYNEQFF; CDR3nt: TGTGCCAGCAGCCCGGATGACAGGGAATACAATGAGCAGTTCTTC
j_gene: TRBJ1-6; abundance: -; v_gene: TRBV18; d_gene: -; CDR3aa: CASSPVEGNDNSPLHF; CDR3nt: TGTGCCAGCTCACCAGTGGAGGGCAATGATAATTCACCCCTCCACTTT
j_gene: TRBJ1-4; abundance: once; v_gene: TRBV21-1; d_gene: -; CDR3aa: CASSTQTGGGNEKLFF; CDR3nt: TGTGCCAGCAGCACCCAGACAGGGGGGGGTAATGAAAAACTGTTTTTT
j_gene: TRBJ1-3; abundance: -; v_gene: TRBV28; d_gene: -; CDR3aa: CATSSGGHAGNTIYF; CDR3nt: TGTGCCACCTCTTCCGGGGGGCATGCAGGAAACACCATATATTTT
j_gene: TRBJ1-4; abundance: -; v_gene: TRBV2; d_gene: -; CDR3aa: CASSETGPSEKLFF; CDR3nt: TGTGCCAGCAGTGAAACAGGGCCTAGTGAAAAACTGTTTTTT
j_gene: TRBJ1-1; abundance: -; v_gene: TRBV2; d_gene: -; CDR3aa: CASSYAGVTEAFF; CDR3nt: TGTGCCAGCAGTTACGCAGGGGTAACTGAAGCTTTCTTT
j_gene: TRBJ1-4; abundance: -; v_gene: TRBV5-6; d_gene: -; CDR3aa: CASSPGLSWEKLFF; CDR3nt: TGTGCCAGCAGTCCTGGACTGTCGTGGGAAAAACTGTTTTTT
j_gene: TRBJ2-1; abundance: few; v_gene: TRBV20-1; d_gene: -; CDR3aa: CSLVGYNEQFF; CDR3nt: TGCAGTCTAGTTGGGTACAATGAGCAGTTCTTC
j_gene: TRBJ2-2; abundance: -; v_gene: TRBV4-3; d_gene: -; CDR3aa: CASSQVWAGELFF; CDR3nt: TGCGCCAGCAGCCAAGTTTGGGCCGGGGAGCTGTTTTTT
j_gene: TRBJ2-7; abundance: -; v_gene: TRBV6-5; d_gene: TRBD2; CDR3aa: CASSLLAGAYYEQYF; CDR3nt: TGTGCCAGCAGCCTACTAGCGGGAGCGTACTACGAGCAGTACTTC
j_gene: TRBJ2-5; abundance: few; v_gene: TRBV6-5; d_gene: -; CDR3aa: CASSYSRGELETQYF; CDR3nt: TGTGCCAGCAGTTACTCGCGGGGCGAACTGGAGACCCAGTACTTC
j_gene: TRBJ2-3; abundance: -; v_gene: TRBV15; d_gene: -; CDR3aa: CATSTHPWRAGTDTQYF; CDR3nt: TGTGCCACCAGCACCCACCCATGGAGGGCTGGCACAGATACGCAGTATTTT
j_gene: TRBJ1-1; abundance: -; v_gene: TRBV5-4; d_gene: -; CDR3aa: CASSSLVNTEAFF; CDR3nt: TGTGCCAGCAGTTCTCTGGTGAACACTGAAGCTTTCTTT
j_gene: TRBJ2-2; abundance: -; v_gene: TRBV27; d_gene: -; CDR3aa: CASSGGGGIPDDTGELFF; CDR3nt: TGTGCCAGCAGTGGAGGGGGGGGTATCCCTGACGACACCGGGGAGCTGTTTTTT